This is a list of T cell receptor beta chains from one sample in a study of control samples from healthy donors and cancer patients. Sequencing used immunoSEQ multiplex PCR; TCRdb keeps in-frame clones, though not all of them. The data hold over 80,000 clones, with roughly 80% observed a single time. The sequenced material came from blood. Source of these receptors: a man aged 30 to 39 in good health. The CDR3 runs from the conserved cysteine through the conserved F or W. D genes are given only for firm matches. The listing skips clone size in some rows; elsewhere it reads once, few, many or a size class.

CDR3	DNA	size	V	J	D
CASSGGRQGDIQYF	TGTGCCAGCAGTGGGGGGCGACAGGGAGACATTCAGTACTTC	few	TRBV2	TRBJ2-4	TRBD1
CAWKMGDRITEAFF	TGTGCCTGGAAAATGGGGGATCGCATCACTGAAGCTTTCTTT	-	TRBV30	TRBJ1-1	-
CASSPPTGGTPYF	TGTGCCAGCTCACCCCCCACCGGGGGGACTCCATATTTT	-	TRBV18	TRBJ1-3	-
CASSSLGGGGPLNTEAFF	TGTGCCAGCAGCTCTCTAGGGGGCGGGGGCCCTCTGAACACTGAAGCTTTCTTT	-	TRBV9	TRBJ1-1	TRBD1
CAITTGTNTEAFF	TGTGCCATTACGACAGGGACGAACACTGAAGCTTTCTTT	-	TRBV10-3	TRBJ1-1	TRBD1
CASSFWTGASGNTIYF	TGTGCCAGCAGCTTTTGGACAGGAGCCTCTGGAAACACCATATATTTT	-	TRBV5-6	TRBJ1-3	TRBD1
CASLGGNQPQHF	TGTGCCAGCCTGGGGGGCAATCAGCCCCAGCATTTT	once	TRBV28	TRBJ1-5	-
CATSDSRGYQPQHF	TGTGCCACCAGTGATTCCCGGGGGTATCAGCCCCAGCATTTT	-	TRBV24-1	TRBJ1-5	-
CASSLTALNTEAFF	TGCGCCAGCAGCTTGACAGCTCTGAACACTGAAGCTTTCTTT	once	TRBV5-1	TRBJ1-1	-
CASSLRDRVHEQFF	TGTGCCAGCAGCTTGAGAGACAGGGTACATGAGCAGTTCTTC	-	TRBV5-4	TRBJ2-1	TRBD1
CASDRNTEAFF	TGTGCCAGCGACAGGAACACTGAAGCTTTCTTT	-	TRBV6-5	TRBJ1-1	-
CASSPRRGANEKLFF	TGTGCCAGCAGCCCTAGAAGGGGGGCTAATGAAAAACTGTTTTTT	-	TRBV7-8	TRBJ1-4	-